What follows are 30 T cell receptor beta chains derived from one specimen sequenced in a study of blood T cell repertoires in COVID-19. Generated by immunoSEQ multiplex PCR, the TCRdb table keeps only in-frame clones and is missing some. Of about 270,000 clones listed, over 80% are singletons. The sample was PBMCs or T cells enriched from blood (not recorded which). These receptors were obtained from a woman aged 25 to 45 with acute COVID-19.

V gene TRBV3-1 (or the pseudogene TRBV3-2) combines with J gene TRBJ2-7, with 10 bases aligning to TRBD2. With 2 bases clipped from V and 3 bases from J, the junction kept 4 bases outside the gene matches. CDR1 LGHDT and CDR2 YNNKEL come from the germline V gene (reference sequence). The CDR3 sequence is 15 residues long. CDR3 nucleotide sequence: TGTGCCAGCAGCCAAATTCGGACTAGCGGCTACGAGCAGTACTTC. Protein: CASSQIRTSGYEQYF.

The V call is TRBV19, the J call TRBJ1-6; 10 bases agree with TRBD1. CDR3 length: 14 residues. CDR1 is LNHDA, CDR2 SQIVND, per germline (reference sequence). V shed 6 bases, J shed 10 bases, and the junction held 6 bases outside the gene matches. The CDR3 reads CASSFGQGDSPLHF. The DNA of the CDR3 is TGTGCCAGTAGCTTCGGACAGGGGGACTCACCCCTCCACTTT.

The CDR3 region is CASSLGGVQGTEAFF. The CDR3 coding sequence is TGTGCCAGCAGCTTAGGGGGGGTTCAGGGCACTGAAGCTTTCTTT. The V gene is TRBV7-9, the J gene TRBJ1-1, with D possibly being TRBD1 (5 bases). The germline V gene has CDR1 SEHNR and CDR2 FQNEAQ (reference sequence). The V end lost 1 base, the J end lost 4 bases, and 13 bases lay between the germline ends. This CDR3 has 15 residues.

The chain employs TRBV6-1 and TRBJ2-5; D is perhaps TRBD2 (6 bases). Trimming left V 3 bases short and J 4 bases short, with 12 bases between. Germline CDR1 MNHNS, CDR2 SASEGT. The CDR3 length is 14 residues. The DNA of the CDR3 is TGTGCCAGCAGTGACCGGAGGGCCATAGAGACCCAGTACTTC. Translated, it gives CASSDRRAIETQYF.

J is TRBJ2-6 and V is TRBV28; unclear D gene. The germline V and J ends were trimmed by 8 bases and 0 bases, with 14 bases remaining between them. Germline V lookup: CDR1 MDHEN, CDR2 SYDVKM. The CDR3 is 16 residues long. The CDR3: CASLIGPGSGANVLTF. For the CDR3, the DNA is TGTGCCAGCTTGATCGGTCCCGGCTCTGGGGCCAACGTCCTGACTTTC.

This sequence joins TRBV5-1 and TRBJ2-5, with a possible D match to TRBD2 (6 bases). With 5 bases removed from V and 5 bases from J, the gap between germline ends came to 16 bases. The CDR3 sequence is 14 residues long. The germline gives CDR1 SGHRS, CDR2 YFSETQ. The CDR3 DNA follows: TGCGCCAGCAGTACCCCGGACTATAGGGAGACCCAGTACTTC. It yields the protein CASSTPDYRETQYF.

This chain links TRBV5-8 with TRBJ2-1, with D maybe TRBD2 (5 bases). V shed 5 bases and J shed 5 bases, with 17 bases lying between them. Germline lookup yields CDR1 SGHTS and CDR2 YDEGEE. The CDR3 spans 15 residues. CDR3 amino acids: CASRHSGTSDNEQFF. CDR3 coding DNA: TGTGCCAGCAGGCACTCTGGTACTAGTGACAATGAGCAGTTCTTC.

The chain carries TRBV28 and TRBJ2-1, with TRBD2 identical over 9 bases. This CDR3 comprises 17 residues. Losses at the gene ends were 5 bases for V and 1 base for J; bases not matched to a gene: 9. Per germline, CDR1 MDHEN and CDR2 SYDVKM. DNA for the CDR3: TGTGCCAGCAGTGTCGATATAGCGGGAGTGTCCTACAATGAGCAGTTCTTC. It is translated as CASSVDIAGVSYNEQFF.

The chain joins TRBV6-6 to TRBJ2-7; 9 nucleotides line up with TRBD2. Trimming took 5 bases from V and 0 from J; bases not matched to a gene: 5. The germline CDR1 and CDR2 sequences are MNHNY and SVGAGI (reference sequence). The CDR3 loop spans 15 amino acids. The CDR3 DNA reads TGTGCCAGCAGTATAAGCGGGGGGAACTCCTACGAGCAGTACTTC. This sequence encodes CASSISGGNSYEQYF.

This clone was seen once. The chain uses TRBV11-3 and TRBJ2-1; TRBD2 aligns across 13 bases. J lost 10 bases, V lost 5 bases, and 5 bases had no gene match. The CDR3 has 14 residues. From germline, CDR1 is SGHNT and CDR2 YENEEA. The CDR3 sequence: CASSPGLAGSEQFF. As DNA, the CDR3 is TGTGCCAGCAGCCCGGGACTAGCGGGAAGCGAGCAGTTCTTC.

The chain combines TRBV28 with TRBJ2-4; perhaps TRBD2 as D (6 bases). V lost 7 bases and J 0 bases, leaving 16 bases between the germline ends. The CDR3 is 16 amino acids. Germline values: CDR1 MDHEN, CDR2 SYDVKM. CDR3 coding DNA: TGTGCCAGCACTCCCGGAGGGGCTATAGCCAAAAACATTCAGTACTTC. It translates to CASTPGGAIAKNIQYF.

This chain joins TRBV19 and TRBJ2-2; perhaps TRBD2 as D (6 bases). This CDR3 has 14 amino acids. The V end lost 6 bases, the J end lost 5 bases, and 13 bases lay between the germline ends. Per germline, CDR1 LNHDA and CDR2 SQIVND (reference sequence). DNA of the CDR3: TGTGCCAGTAGATTGACTAGTGAGACCGGGGAGCTGTTTTTT. Translation gives CASRLTSETGELFF.

This chain uses TRBV11-2 with TRBJ2-5, with a tentative D call TRBD2 (5 bases). This CDR3 has 15 residues. Trimming stripped 3 bases from V and 4 bases from J, with 15 bases between. CDR1 SGHAT and CDR2 FQNNGV come from the germline V gene. The CDR3 reads CASSLRAVISETQYF. For the CDR3, the DNA is TGTGCCAGCAGCTTGAGGGCTGTCATTTCAGAGACCCAGTACTTC.

This chain uses TRBV28 with TRBJ1-5; 7 nucleotides agree with TRBD1. V trimming: 7 bases; J trimming: 2 bases; junction bases outside the gene matches: 8. The CDR3 consists of 15 residues. CDR1 is MDHEN and CDR2 is SYDVKM in the germline V gene. CDR3 DNA sequence: TGTGCCAGCAACGACCCACAGGGGCGCAATCAGCCCCAGCATTTT. The encoded protein is CASNDPQGRNQPQHF.

This rearrangement joins TRBV27 to TRBJ2-1, with a tentative D call TRBD1 (8 bases). The CDR3 loop spans 16 amino acids. Germline CDR1 is MNHEY and CDR2 is SMNVEV (reference sequence). Trimming left V 5 bases short and J 6 bases short, with 20 bases between. CDR3 nucleotides: TGTGCCAGCAGTGGTAGACAGGGGAGGGTCTCCAATGAGCAGTTCTTC. Translation gives CASSGRQGRVSNEQFF.

This chain joins TRBV28 and TRBJ2-5; D perhaps matches TRBD2 (6 bases). V gave up 6 bases and J gave up 3 bases, with 20 bases separating them. The CDR3 is 16 amino acids. Looked up from germline, CDR1 is MDHEN and CDR2 is SYDVKM. The chain's CDR3 is CASSTPTSSVEETQYF. The CDR3 DNA is TGTGCCAGCAGCACGCCGACCTCTAGCGTAGAAGAGACCCAGTACTTC.

The chain recombines TRBV29-1 with TRBJ1-2; D might be TRBD1 (5 bases). V lost 1 base to trimming and J lost 6 bases, with 15 bases between them. Germline loops: CDR1 SQVTM, CDR2 ANQGSEA. This CDR3 has 14 residues. This CDR3 is CSVEGRGPLNGYTF. CDR3 in DNA: TGCAGCGTTGAAGGGAGGGGACCTTTGAATGGCTACACCTTC.

The chain couples TRBV7-8 to TRBJ2-7; 9 nucleotides line up with TRBD2. Germline CDR1 SGHVS, CDR2 FQNEAQ. The CDR3 spans 16 residues. The V gene end was trimmed by 1 base and the J gene end by 6 bases; junction bases not matched to a gene: 10. The CDR3 loop reads CASSLGLAGGVGEQYF. The CDR3, as DNA: TGTGCCAGCAGCTTAGGCTTGGCGGGAGGGGTAGGCGAGCAGTACTTC.

This clone has only one observation. The J gene is TRBJ1-1, the V gene TRBV28; 8 nucleotides match TRBD1. This CDR3 spans 16 amino acids. Germline CDR1 is MDHEN and CDR2 is SYDVKM. J lost 2 bases, V lost 2 bases, and 7 bases had no gene match. The CDR3: CASSLSPGGGNTEAFF. CDR3 bases: TGTGCCAGCAGTTTAAGCCCAGGGGGCGGAAACACTGAAGCTTTCTTT.

The genes are TRBV28 and TRBJ1-5, with D tentatively TRBD1 (6 bases). V lost 6 bases and J 7 bases, leaving 10 bases between the germline ends. The CDR3 contains 12 residues. Germline V CDR1 and CDR2: MDHEN, SYDVKM. The CDR3 DNA reads as TGTGCCAGCAGCCACAGGGACCAGCCCCAGCATTTT. Residues: CASSHRDQPQHF.

The genes are TRBV27 and TRBJ2-1, with D possibly being TRBD1 (5 bases). Trimming took off 7 bases at V and 0 bases at J, with 13 bases between the two ends. This CDR3 has 15 residues. Germline V CDR1 and CDR2: MNHEY, SMNVEV (reference sequence). This CDR3 is CASTTALNSYNEQFF. The DNA of the CDR3 is TGTGCCAGCACGACAGCTCTCAACTCCTACAATGAGCAGTTCTTC.

The rearrangement links TRBV29-1 to TRBJ2-7; tentative D call: TRBD2 (5 bases). V was shortened by 3 bases and J by 5 bases, with 14 bases between the two germline ends. There are 13 residues in the CDR3. Germline CDR1 and CDR2: SQVTM and ANQGSEA. The CDR3 loop is CSVDSGSTHEQYF. The CDR3 nucleotides are TGCAGCGTTGATAGTGGGAGTACTCACGAGCAGTACTTC.

This clone was recorded at least ten times. This chain connects TRBV4-2 to TRBJ2-3; 7 positions agree with TRBD1. The CDR3 runs to 16 residues. With V trimmed by 5 bases and J by 3 bases, 11 bases remained unmatched. CDR1 and CDR2 from the germline V gene are LGHNA and YNFKEQ. CDR3 in DNA: TGTGCCAGCAGCAGGCCCCGGGACAGCCCGACAGATACGCAGTATTTT. This encodes CASSRPRDSPTDTQYF.

This chain links TRBV29-1 with TRBJ2-3; D is perhaps TRBD1 (6 bases). Germline V gene sequence: CDR1 SQVTM, CDR2 ANQGSEA. V lost 5 bases to trimming and J lost 1 base, with 10 bases between them. This CDR3 is built from 13 residues. The CDR3 DNA is TGCAGCGTTCAGGGGATGGGCACAGATACGCAGTATTTT. It codes for CSVQGMGTDTQYF.

This clone was found a few times. This chain links TRBV9 with TRBJ1-6, with D tentatively TRBD1 (5 bases). With 2 bases removed from V and 5 bases from J, the gap between germline ends came to 11 bases. There are 15 residues in the CDR3. CDR1 and CDR2 from the germline V gene are SGDLS and YYNGEE. The CDR3 is CASSVQGNDNSPLHF. DNA of the CDR3: TGTGCCAGCAGCGTCCAGGGTAACGATAATTCACCCCTCCACTTT. The full variable domain, with the rest looked up from reference TRBV9 and TRBJ1-6, is DSGVTQTPKHLITATGQRVTLRCSPRSGDLSVYWYQQSLDQGLQFLIQYYNGEERAKGNILERFSAQQFPDLHSELNLSSLELGDSALYFCASSVQGNDNSPLHFGNGTRLTVT.

The chain is built from TRBV10-1 and TRBJ1-1; unclear D gene. Germline assignment: CDR1 WNHNN and CDR2 SYGVQD (reference sequence). CDR3 length: 14 residues. Trimming cost V 2 bases and J 4 bases, with 11 bases left between them. In nucleotides, the CDR3 is TGCGCCAGCAGTGAGGAGTTAGGGAGCACTGAAGCTTTCTTT. Encoded protein: CASSEELGSTEAFF.

The gene calls are TRBV14 and TRBJ2-1; D call uncertain. Germline lookup yields CDR1 SGHDN and CDR2 FVKESK. The CDR3 spans 13 residues. The V and J ends lost 3 bases and 9 bases respectively, with 12 bases between them. Here the CDR3 DNA reads TGTGCCAGCAGCCAGTTTCAAGCTGCTGAGCAGTTCTTC. This gives the protein CASSQFQAAEQFF.

The V call is TRBV27, the J call TRBJ2-7; D unclear. Between the trimmed V and J ends, which lost 5 bases and 5 bases, there was a span of 7 bases. The CDR3 is 11 amino acids. Germline CDR1 and CDR2: MNHEY and SMNVEV (reference sequence). In DNA form, the CDR3 reads TGTGCCAGCAGTGGGCTCGACGAGCAGTACTTC. Translation: CASSGLDEQYF.

This clone was detected only a few times. The chain combines TRBV5-4 with TRBJ2-7, with D tentatively TRBD1 (6 bases). The V and J ends lost 3 bases and 4 bases respectively, with 17 bases between them. The CDR3 consists of 15 residues. The germline gives CDR1 SGHNT, CDR2 YYREEE (reference sequence). CDR3 sequence: CASSSRQEGLYEQYF. CDR3 nucleotide sequence: TGTGCCAGCAGCTCACGACAGGAAGGCCTTTACGAGCAGTACTTC.

The chain has TRBV5-5 and TRBJ1-4, with D possibly matching TRBD1 (6 bases). CDR1 and CDR2 (germline): SGHKS, YYEKEE (reference sequence). This CDR3 has 13 amino acids. V lost 0 bases, J lost 8 bases, and 8 bases lay in between. Here the CDR3 reads CASSLGQEEKLFF. CDR3 DNA sequence: TGTGCCAGCAGCTTGGGACAGGAGGAAAAACTGTTTTTT.